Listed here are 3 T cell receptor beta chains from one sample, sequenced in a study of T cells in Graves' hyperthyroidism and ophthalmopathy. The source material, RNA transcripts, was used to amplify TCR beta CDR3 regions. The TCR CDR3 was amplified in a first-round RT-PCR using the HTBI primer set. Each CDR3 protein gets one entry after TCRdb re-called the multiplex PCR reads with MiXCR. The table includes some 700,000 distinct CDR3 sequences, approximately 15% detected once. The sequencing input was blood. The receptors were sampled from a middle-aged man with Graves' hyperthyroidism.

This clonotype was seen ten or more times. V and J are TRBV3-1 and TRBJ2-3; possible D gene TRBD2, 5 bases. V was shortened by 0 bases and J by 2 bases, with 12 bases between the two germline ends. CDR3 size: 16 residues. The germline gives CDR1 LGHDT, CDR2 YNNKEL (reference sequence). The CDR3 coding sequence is TGTGCCAGCAGCCAAGATGAGCGGAGTTCCACAGATACGCAGTATTTT. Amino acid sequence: CASSQDERSSTDTQYF.

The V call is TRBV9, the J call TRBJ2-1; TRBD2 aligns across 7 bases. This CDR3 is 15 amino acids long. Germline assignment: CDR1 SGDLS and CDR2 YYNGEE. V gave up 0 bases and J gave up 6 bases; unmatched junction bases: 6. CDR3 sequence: CASSVDAGDVNEQFF. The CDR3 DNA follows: TGTGCCAGCAGCGTAGATGCGGGAGACGTCAATGAGCAGTTCTTC.

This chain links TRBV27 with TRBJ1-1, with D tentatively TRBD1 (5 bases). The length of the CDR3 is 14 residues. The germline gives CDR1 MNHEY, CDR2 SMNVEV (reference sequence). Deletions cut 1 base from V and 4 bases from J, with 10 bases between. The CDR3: CASSLWGTGTEAFF. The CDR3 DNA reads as TGTGCCAGCAGTTTATGGGGGACGGGCACTGAAGCTTTCTTT.